This T cell receptor (beta chain) was sequenced in a study of identical twins' blood T cells. Study observations and caveats: V gene usage reportedly matched far better within twin pairs than unrelated donors. Each donor's most abundant TCRbeta clonotypes shared more CDR3 sequences with her twin than unrelated donors.

This clonotype was observed a few times. Its target is unknown. TCRdb processed the 5' RACE reads anew with MiXCR; each CDR3 protein has one entry. There are roughly 340,000 distinct CDR3 sequences in the sample; roughly 30% occur only once, and around 5.6% lies in the top ten. Germline CDR1 ENHRY, CDR2 SYGVKD. V lost 11 bases and J 0 bases, leaving 14 bases between the germline ends. This CDR3 has 14 residues. Three pairs of healthy female monozygous twins were the donors. Likely shared infections and vaccines: all three twin pairs were reared together. This sequence joins TRBV10-3 and TRBJ1-3; D is perhaps TRBD1 (5 bases). Sequenced material: PBMCs. This TCR was sampled from a woman aged 18-49 years in good health. Here the CDR3 DNA reads TGTGCCTCGGGGACGGCAACCTCTGGAAACACCATATATTTT. Translating gives CASGTATSGNTIYF.